This T cell receptor (beta chain) derives from a study of T cells in Graves' hyperthyroidism and ophthalmopathy. As for the study in general: Peripheral blood draws took place at initial diagnosis, ahead of any treatment.

The study, taken as a whole, reports: In the blood, most expanded thyroid clonotypes above 0.001 appeared as well.

Trimming at V came to 6 bases and at J to 5 bases, leaving 15 bases not matched to a gene. The CDR3 sequence is 16 residues long. The germline V gene has CDR1 SNHLY and CDR2 FYNNEI. It was over 9.5 ml of fresh peripheral blood that supplied the PBMCs. Using RNA transcripts as the source, TCR beta CDR3 regions were amplified. In the first-round RT-PCR of the TCR CDR3, the HTBI primer set was used. TCRdb ran MiXCR on the multiplex PCR reads and lists one entry per CDR3 protein. The data show around 420,000 distinct CDR3 sequences, approximately 14% seen once. This clonotype was seen ten or more times. Antigen specificity is unknown.

The receptor was isolated from a woman aged 18-29 years with Graves' hyperthyroidism. Sequenced input: blood. This chain connects TRBV2 to TRBJ2-5; 7 bases match TRBD1. CDR3 sequence (DNA): TGTGCCAGCAGGGGCATCCGGGACAGCAGGAGGGAGACCCAGTACTTC. Translation gives CASRGIRDSRRETQYF.